This T cell receptor (beta chain) was obtained from a study of T-cell memory formation after mild COVID-19 (dated by TCRdb to the early 2020s). At the level of the whole study: TCR sequence clusters from the two donors were largely donor specific. T-cell clones expanding and contracting after mild COVID-19 in a couple of donors were tracked by longitudinal TCRalpha and TCRbeta repertoire sequencing. Two young, previously healthy adult volunteers made up the cohort, one male and one female. Overall study results and their limits: Contracting CD4+ clones appeared mostly in the CM and EM memory subsets, whereas CD8+ clones were enriched in EMRA. Some responding clones were found in pre-infection memory, which suggests that pre-existing cross-reactive memory T cells took part in the SARS-CoV-2 response. SARS-CoV-2 specificity of the second-wave clones peaking on day 37 was not confirmed. Clones contracting from day 15 to 85 had balanced CD4/CD8 phenotypes, while a second wave expanding from day 15 to 37 was biased towards CD4+. The study included only a couple of mild cases, and larger cohorts that include severe cases with pre-infection samples were judged to be necessary.

The sequencer was an Illumina NovaSeq 6000. Using 5'RACE with constant-segment primers, TCRalpha and TCRbeta cDNA libraries were constructed, with sample barcodes and unique molecular identifiers added in the process. Trizol reagent was used to extract RNA from every sample. Libraries were amplified in two PCR steps, with a second sample barcode and Illumina TruSeq adapters added in the second step. The libraries were sequenced on an Illumina NovaSeq using 2 x 150 bp paired-end reads. The original pipeline was this. Demultiplexing of reads and collapsing into UMI-guided consensus sequences were performed with migec v1.2.7. Using mixcr v2.1.11, UMI consensuses were aligned to TRA and TRB V and J templates and then assembled into clonotypes. A clonotype was counted as expanded or contracted only if both edgeR and NoisET called the change significant, with noise models trained on biological replicates. For edgeR calls, the thresholds were a false discovery rate-adjusted p below 0.01 and a log2 fold-change of 1. As an exploratory analysis of dynamics, max-normalized trajectories of the 1000 most abundant clonotypes were examined by PCA with hierarchical clustering. Each responding clone was given a CD4 or CD8 phenotype based on the CD4+ and CD8+ repertoires, which had been sequenced separately. TCRdb trimmed the raw reads at Q25, called clones with MiXCR and kept productive beta chains. Entries are consolidated by CDR3 protein sequence, retaining the most common genes and DNA. These V and J calls rely on TCRdb rather than the paper's analysis. This sample is represented by approximately 250,000 distinct CDR3 sequences; over 15% of them were singletons. The ten largest account for around 20% of the sample.

PBMCs were isolated by Ficoll-Paque density gradient centrifugation. The V and J ends are trimmed by 4 bases and 1 base, leaving 14 bases between them. From its cysteine to its phenylalanine, the CDR3 spans 15 amino acids. CDR3 DNA only is kept here, 45 bases in frame from base 1. CDR1 is given as LGHNT and CDR2 as FRNRAP, both from the germline V gene. This clonotype came up once. This clone's antigen is unknown. Base qualities are not recorded, but no much larger clone differs from it by a single base. One read gives only weak evidence. This chain is built from TRBV12-5 and TRBJ2-7; the D gene is unclear. The material sequenced was PBMCs or a T cell subset sorted from them (not recorded which). This TCR was sampled from a man younger than 30 who had mild COVID-19 (a few samples of this study predate the infection). The sample titles of this study are shuffled in the database, so cell type and time point are left out; the donor was told from shared clones. The DNA is TGTGCTAGTGGTTCAGATTGGCCAACGTCCTACGAGCAGTACTTC. This codes for CASGSDWPTSYEQYF.